This is a list of T cell receptor beta chains from one sample in a study of PD-L1 blockade in urothelial cancer. Method: immunoSEQ multiplex PCR; TCRdb's copy keeps in-frame clones and lacks some. The sample holds some 51,000 clones; around nine tenths are singletons and the top ten take 2% to 2.5%. Sequences were derived from PBMCs, sampled around atezolizumab (anti-PD-L1) treatment. These receptors originate from a man aged 60 to 69 with urothelial cancer. The CDR3 runs from the conserved cysteine through the conserved F or W. D genes are given only for firm matches. Clone size is not always given. Where it is, it says once, few, many or a class for expanded clones.

TRBD1	TRBJ2-7	.	TRBV29-1	CSVRDRGRSYEQYF	TGCAGCGTCCGGGACAGGGGGCGTTCCTACGAGCAGTACTTC
TRBD2	TRBJ2-3	.	TRBV6-5	CASSYSASGNPDTQYF	TGTGCCAGCAGTTACTCTGCTAGCGGGAACCCAGATACGCAGTATTTT
.	TRBJ1-2	.	TRBV5-8	CASSLNKNYGYTF	TGTGCCAGCAGCCTTAACAAGAACTATGGCTACACCTTC
.	TRBJ2-6	.	TRBV19	CASIDQVALSGANVLTF	TGTGCCAGTATCGACCAGGTGGCCCTCTCTGGGGCCAACGTCCTGACTTTC
.	TRBJ1-1	.	TRBV28	CASTPGSYTEAFF	TGTGCCAGCACGCCGGGTAGTTACACTGAAGCTTTCTTT
TRBD1	TRBJ1-6	few	TRBV6-1	CASLRGRDSPLHF	TGTGCCAGCCTCAGGGGGAGAGACTCACCCCTCCACTTT
.	TRBJ2-3	.	TRBV21-1	CASSSTGITDTQYF	TGTGCCAGCAGCAGCACAGGAATCACAGATACGCAGTATTTT
TRBD1	TRBJ2-2	.	TRBV19	CASRKAGTGTGELFF	TGTGCCAGTAGAAAAGCCGGGACAGGGACCGGGGAGCTGTTTTTT
TRBD1	TRBJ1-3	.	TRBV19	CASSISAGGFSGNTIYF	TGTGCCAGTAGTATCTCGGCAGGGGGCTTCTCTGGAAACACCATATATTTT
.	TRBJ1-1	.	TRBV19	CASSIDGATEAFF	TGTGCCAGTAGTATAGATGGGGCAACTGAAGCTTTCTTT
TRBD2	TRBJ2-1	.	TRBV7-9	CASSLTSGRGGEQFF	TGTGCCAGCAGCTTAACTAGCGGGAGAGGTGGTGAGCAGTTCTTC
.	TRBJ1-6	few	TRBV30	CAWRQGYNSPLHF	TGTGCCTGGAGGCAGGGCTATAATTCACCCCTCCACTTT
TRBD1	TRBJ1-1	.	TRBV5-6	CASSSPTGDGNTEAFF	TGTGCCAGCAGCTCCCCTACAGGGGATGGGAACACTGAAGCTTTCTTT
.	TRBJ2-6	.	TRBV27	CASRGRNRAGANVLTF	TGTGCCAGCAGGGGCCGGAACAGAGCTGGGGCCAACGTCCTGACTTTC
.	TRBJ1-2	.	TRBV2	CASGGSYGGSYGYTF	TGTGCCAGCGGAGGGTCGTACGGGGGAAGCTATGGCTACACCTTC
.	TRBJ2-2	few	TRBV5-1	CASRASQGRNTGELFF	TGCGCCAGCAGGGCGAGCCAGGGAAGGAACACCGGGGAGCTGTTTTTT
.	TRBJ2-2	.	TRBV9	CASNFGTNTGELFF	TGTGCCAGCAATTTCGGGACAAACACCGGGGAGCTGTTTTTT
TRBD1	TRBJ1-6	.	TRBV15	CATSRGPGQGFGESPLHF	TGTGCCACCAGCAGAGGTCCGGGACAGGGGTTTGGAGAGTCACCCCTCCACTTT
TRBD1	TRBJ2-5	.	TRBV6-5	CASSYSTGQETQYF	TGTGCCAGCAGTTACTCGACAGGGCAAGAGACCCAGTACTTC
.	TRBJ2-2	.	TRBV11-2	CASSTTQGRAGELFF	TGTGCCAGCAGCACTACACAGGGACGGGCCGGGGAGCTGTTTTTT
.	TRBJ2-7	.	TRBV5-1	CASSLVPGSYEQYF	TGCGCCAGCAGCTTGGTCCCCGGTTCCTACGAGCAGTACTTC
TRBD2	TRBJ2-5	.	TRBV18	CASSPQGLAGGQETQYF	TGTGCCAGCTCACCACAAGGACTAGCGGGGGGGCAAGAGACCCAGTACTTC
TRBD1	TRBJ1-1	.	TRBV6-5	CASSRDSTEAFF	TGTGCCAGCAGTAGGGACAGCACTGAAGCTTTCTTT
.	TRBJ2-7	.	TRBV9	CASSVGLGSAGQGYEQYF	TGTGCCAGCAGCGTAGGATTGGGGTCGGCAGGGCAGGGTTACGAGCAGTACTTC
.	TRBJ2-5	.	TRBV6-6	CASSYHPDRQETQYF	TGTGCCAGCAGTTACCACCCGGACAGACAAGAGACCCAGTACTTC
TRBD2	TRBJ2-2	.	TRBV6-5	CASRTSVAGELFF	TGTGCCAGTCGGACTAGCGTGGCCGGGGAGCTGTTTTTT
.	TRBJ1-6	.	TRBV6-5	CASRDSINSPLHF	TGTGCCAGCAGGGACAGCATTAATTCACCCCTCCACTTT
.	TRBJ2-2	once	TRBV10-1	CASRPGEIGELFF	TGCGCCAGCAGGCCCGGGGAGATCGGGGAGCTGTTTTTT
TRBD1	TRBJ2-7	once	TRBV2	CASTPSDRPSYEQYF	TGTGCCAGCACTCCTTCGGACAGGCCTTCCTACGAGCAGTACTTC
.	TRBJ1-2	.	TRBV7-2	CASSQAWEYGYTF	TGTGCCAGCAGCCAAGCATGGGAGTATGGCTACACCTTC
TRBD1	TRBJ2-3	.	TRBV5-5	CASSWGDRASTDTQYF	TGTGCCAGCAGCTGGGGGGACAGGGCTAGCACAGATACGCAGTATTTT
.	TRBJ1-2	.	TRBV5-4	CASSAKQGTFFRYTF	TGTGCCAGCAGCGCGAAACAGGGCACCTTTTTTCGCTACACCTTC
TRBD1	TRBJ1-2	once	TRBV6-5	CASSYRGRDYGYTF	TGTGCCAGCAGTTACAGGGGGCGCGACTATGGCTACACCTTC
TRBD1	TRBJ1-5	.	TRBV19	CASSLGQGTYQPQHF	TGTGCCAGTAGTCTTGGACAGGGGACTTATCAGCCCCAGCATTTT
TRBD2	TRBJ2-5	.	TRBV11-2	CASSFTVPLAGEPLETQYF	TGTGCCAGCAGCTTCACTGTTCCTTTAGCGGGGGAGCCTTTGGAGACCCAGTACTTC
TRBD1	TRBJ2-2	.	TRBV7-9	CASSARDRGLGAGELFF	TGTGCCAGCAGCGCCCGGGACAGGGGGCTTGGGGCCGGGGAGCTGTTTTTT
.	TRBJ2-5	.	TRBV20-1	CAGQYQETQYF	TGCGCGGGACAGTACCAAGAGACCCAGTACTTC
.	TRBJ1-2	.	TRBV28	CAGATSGYGYTF	TGTGCTGGGGCAACCAGTGGCTATGGCTACACCTTC
TRBD2	TRBJ2-2	.	TRBV7-9	CASSLPASGRAGELFF	TGTGCCAGCAGCCTCCCCGCTAGCGGGAGGGCCGGGGAGCTGTTTTTT
.	TRBJ1-4	.	TRBV18	CASSPSTGSTMAAELFF	TGTGCCAGCTCACCATCTACAGGGAGTACTATGGCGGCCGAACTGTTTTTT
.	TRBJ2-2	.	TRBV30	CACSPGLINTGELFF	TGTGCCTGTTCACCGGGACTGATAAACACCGGGGAGCTGTTTTTT
TRBD1	TRBJ2-1	.	TRBV4-1	CARGQGREQFF	TGCGCCAGAGGACAGGGACGTGAGCAGTTCTTC
TRBD1	TRBJ2-1	.	TRBV7-9	CASSLERTGYHAEQFF	TGTGCCAGCAGCTTAGAGAGGACAGGGTATCACGCTGAGCAGTTCTTC
TRBD1	TRBJ2-7	.	TRBV6-1	CASSDIPGQGNYEQYF	TGTGCCAGCAGTGATATACCGGGACAGGGTAACTACGAGCAGTACTTC
.	TRBJ2-1	.	TRBV30	CAWSPGWNEQFF	TGTGCCTGGAGCCCGGGGTGGAATGAGCAGTTCTTC
.	TRBJ1-3	.	TRBV27	CASRDNGNTIYF	TGTGCCAGCAGAGACAACGGAAACACCATATATTTT